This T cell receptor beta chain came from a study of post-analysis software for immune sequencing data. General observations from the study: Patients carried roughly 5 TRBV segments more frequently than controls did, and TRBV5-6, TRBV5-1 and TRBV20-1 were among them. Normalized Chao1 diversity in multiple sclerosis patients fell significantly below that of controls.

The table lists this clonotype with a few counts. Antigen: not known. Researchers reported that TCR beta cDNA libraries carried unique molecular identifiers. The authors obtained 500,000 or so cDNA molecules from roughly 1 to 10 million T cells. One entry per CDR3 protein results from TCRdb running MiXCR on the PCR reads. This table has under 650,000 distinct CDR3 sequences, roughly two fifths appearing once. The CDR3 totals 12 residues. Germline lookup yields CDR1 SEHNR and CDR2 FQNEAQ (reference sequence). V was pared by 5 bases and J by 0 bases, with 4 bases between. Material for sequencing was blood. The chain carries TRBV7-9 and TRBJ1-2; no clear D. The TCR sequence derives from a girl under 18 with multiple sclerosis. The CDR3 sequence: CASSATNYGYTF. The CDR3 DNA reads TGTGCCAGCAGCGCCACTAACTATGGCTACACCTTC.